The 4 T cell receptor beta chains in this list originate from one sample, sequenced in a study of T-cell memory formation after mild COVID-19. TCRdb re-called the 5' RACE reads with MiXCR, one entry per CDR3 protein. Found here are about 350,000 distinct CDR3 sequences, 20% to 25% of them singletons; the top ten hold 20% to 25%. The sample was PBMCs or a T cell subset sorted from them (not recorded which). All receptors derive from a man aged 18 to 35 who had mild COVID-19 (a few samples of this study predate the infection). Cell type and time point are not known.

The sample holds a few counts of this clonotype. The chain carries TRBV20-1 and TRBJ2-3, with D perhaps matching TRBD2 (5 bases). Germline CDR1 reads DFQATT; CDR2 reads SNEGSKA (reference sequence). The germline V and J ends were trimmed by 2 bases and 10 bases, with 16 bases remaining between them. The CDR3 covers 13 residues. CDR3 sequence reads: CSARPLGVGAQYF. CDR3 DNA sequence: TGCAGTGCTAGACCGCTCGGGGTGGGAGCGCAGTATTTT.

V usage is TRBV5-1 and J usage is TRBJ2-7, with a possible D match to TRBD1 (5 bases). V gave up 4 bases and J gave up 3 bases, with 8 bases separating them. Germline loops: CDR1 SGHRS, CDR2 YFSETQ. This CDR3 is built from 12 residues. CDR3 sequence (DNA): TGCGCCAGCAGCCAGGACAACTACGAGCAGTACTTC. Residues: CASSQDNYEQYF.

V is TRBV3-1 and J is TRBJ2-4; tentatively, D is TRBD2 (6 bases). With 2 bases removed from V and 4 bases from J, the gap between germline ends came to 15 bases. CDR1 and CDR2 (germline): LGHDT, YNNKEL (reference sequence). This CDR3 comprises 16 residues. The chain's CDR3 is CASSQYISRGKNIQYF. For the CDR3, the DNA is TGTGCCAGCAGCCAATACATATCGCGGGGAAAAAACATTCAGTACTTC. The variable domain in full, with the rest retrieved from reference TRBV3-1 and TRBJ2-4, is DTAVSQTPKYLVTQMGNDKSIKCEQNLGHDTMYWYKQDSKKFLKIMFSYNNKELIINETVPNRFSPKSPDKAHLNLHINSLELGDSAVYFCASSQYISRGKNIQYFGAGTRLSVL.

This chain uses TRBV18 with TRBJ2-6, with D perhaps TRBD1 or TRBD2 (5 bases each). CDR3 length equals 14 residues. CDR1 and CDR2 (germline): KGHSH, LQKENI. V was shortened by 3 bases and J by 7 bases, with 10 bases between the two germline ends. This CDR3 reads CASSPRDGANVLTF. CDR3 bases: TGTGCCAGCTCACCTCGGGACGGAGCCAACGTCCTGACTTTC.